This section outlines one T cell receptor beta chain sequence together with its context. Its target is not known. V was cut by 4 bases and J by 6 bases, with 6 bases left in between. The germline gives CDR1 SEHNR, CDR2 FQNEAQ (reference sequence). The CDR3 has 11 residues. This sample was included in a study of post-analysis software for immune sequencing data. Study-wide results and caveats: Higher frequency in patients than in controls was seen for roughly five TRBV segments, with TRBV5-6, TRBV5-1 and TRBV20-1 among them.

Each TCR beta cDNA library carried unique molecular identifiers. TCRdb reprocessed the PCR reads with MiXCR, giving one entry per CDR3 protein. The data contain approximately 570,000 distinct CDR3 sequences, roughly 45% of them singletons. The chain uses TRBV7-9 and TRBJ1-1; no firm D call. The receptor was isolated from a girl between 10 and 17 years old with multiple sclerosis. The source material was blood. The CDR3 region has the DNA TGTGCCAGCAGCTCCTCGGCTGAAGCTTTCTTT. Protein: CASSSSAEAFF.